This passage covers 6 T cell receptor beta chains from one sample sequenced in a study of blood T cell repertoires in COVID-19. The data were produced by immunoSEQ multiplex PCR, yet TCRdb's version contains in-frame clones alone and is incomplete. The data show about 95,000 clones, more than 70% seen once. Source material: peripheral blood. The receptor set was obtained from a human donor in a cohort sampled during active COVID-19.

This chain joins TRBV7-6 and TRBJ2-3; 12 nucleotides match TRBD2. Germline lookup yields CDR1 SGHVS and CDR2 FNYEAQ. CDR3 length: 17 residues. V was clipped by 5 bases and J by 2 bases; unmatched bases: 8. CDR3 DNA: TGTGCCAGCAGCCATAATCTAGCGGGGGGGGACACAGATACGCAGTATTTT. Protein product: CASSHNLAGGDTDTQYF.

V is TRBV9 and J is TRBJ1-3; D is possibly TRBD1 (6 bases). In germline, CDR1 is SGDLS, CDR2 YYNGEE. The ends were cut back, 0 bases at V and 2 bases at J, with 9 bases in the middle. There are 15 residues in the CDR3. CDR3 residues: CASSVDGQTGNTIYF. As DNA, the CDR3 is TGTGCCAGCAGCGTAGATGGACAGACTGGAAACACCATATATTTT.

The chain joins TRBV9 to TRBJ2-3; tentative D call: TRBD2 (6 bases). Germline V CDR1 and CDR2: SGDLS, YYNGEE. CDR3 length: 15 amino acids. V was cut by 4 bases and J by 2 bases, with 14 bases left in between. CDR3: CASSLRAGLTDTQYF. The CDR3 nucleotides read TGTGCCAGCAGCCTCCGGGCGGGGCTCACAGATACGCAGTATTTT.

The J gene is TRBJ2-7, the V gene TRBV7-9, with 14 bases aligning to TRBD2. J gave up 3 bases and V 5 bases, and 6 bases lay outside the gene matches. From germline, CDR1 is SEHNR and CDR2 FQNEAQ (reference sequence). CDR3 length equals 16 residues. CDR3 sequence (DNA): TGTGCCAGCAGCACGGGACTAGCGGGGGAGCACTACGAGCAGTACTTC. Protein sequence: CASSTGLAGEHYEQYF.

J is TRBJ2-4 and V is TRBV4-1; 7 positions match TRBD1. The trim removed 3 bases at V and 7 bases at J, leaving 9 bases unmatched. CDR1 is MGHRA and CDR2 is YSYEKL in the germline V gene. This CDR3 region has 15 residues. CDR3 coding DNA: TGCGCCAGCAGCCATACGACAGGGAGTTTGAACATTCAGTACTTC. Its translation: CASSHTTGSLNIQYF.

The gene calls are TRBV7-9 and TRBJ2-7; D possibly corresponds to TRBD1 (5 bases). The CDR3 has 12 amino acids. V dropped 2 bases and J dropped 5 bases, with 7 bases sitting between them. Per germline, CDR1 SEHNR and CDR2 FQNEAQ (reference sequence). DNA of the CDR3: TGTGCCAGCAGCTTAACAGGTGACGAGCAGTACTTC. Protein: CASSLTGDEQYF.